This T cell receptor (beta chain) was retrieved from a study of shared clonotypes between healthy human individuals. In the study overall: The cohort comprised a couple of women and a few men. Their ages spanned 18 to 49 years. CD8 memory received one plate per donor, CD8 naive two, CD4 memory three and CD4 naive three.

Germline V gives CDR1 SEHNR, CDR2 FQNEAQ (reference sequence). CDR3 length: 14 amino acids. The V gene lost 5 bases and the J gene lost 0 bases, with 10 bases spanning the gap. This clone was counted a single time. Its antigen is still unknown. Assay runs were performed at deep level. Clones were read by immunoSEQ multiplex PCR, and TCRdb kept only the in-frame ones, dropping some. This repertoire shows over a million clones, 65% to 75% found once; its top ten account for around 1.5%. Study results and limitations: Against clonotypes common to all four donors, non-shared ones had lower generation probabilities.

The chain links TRBV7-9 to TRBJ1-2; D is unclear. The specimen was memory CD4+ T cells sorted from blood. Subset denoted: CD45RA-negative fraction. This sequence originates from a man between 18 and 29 years old in good health. In DNA form, the CDR3 reads TGTGCCAGCAGCCGTATACAGTCTAACTATGGCTACACCTTC. Its translation: CASSRIQSNYGYTF.